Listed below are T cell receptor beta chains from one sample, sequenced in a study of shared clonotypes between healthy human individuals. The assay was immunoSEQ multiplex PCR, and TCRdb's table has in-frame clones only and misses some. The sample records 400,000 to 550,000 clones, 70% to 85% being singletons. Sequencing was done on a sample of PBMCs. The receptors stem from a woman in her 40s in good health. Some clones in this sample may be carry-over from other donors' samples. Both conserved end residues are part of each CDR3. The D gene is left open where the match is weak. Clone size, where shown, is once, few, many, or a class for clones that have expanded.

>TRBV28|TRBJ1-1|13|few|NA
TGTGCCAGCAGTTTCCGTGCGGTGGCTGAAGCTTTCTTT
CASSFRAVAEAFF
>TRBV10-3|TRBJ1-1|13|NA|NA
TGTGCCATCAGCCCGGGACGGAACACTGAAGCTTTCTTT
CAISPGRNTEAFF
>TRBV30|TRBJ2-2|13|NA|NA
TGTGCCTGGAGTGTACTAGTCGCCGGGGAGCTGTTTTTT
CAWSVLVAGELFF
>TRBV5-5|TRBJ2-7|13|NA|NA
TGTGCCAGCAGCTTGGGGTTTTTCTACGAGCAGTACTTC
CASSLGFFYEQYF
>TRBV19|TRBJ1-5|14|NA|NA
TGTGCCAGTAGTATCGGGTATAGCAATCAGCCCCAGCATTTT
CASSIGYSNQPQHF
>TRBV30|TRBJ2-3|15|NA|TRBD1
TGTGCCTGGAGTATAGGGGACAGGGATGCAGATACGCAGTATTTT
CAWSIGDRDADTQYF
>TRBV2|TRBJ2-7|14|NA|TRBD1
TGTGCCAGCAGTATAAGCCGGGACAGCTACGAGCAGTACTTC
CASSISRDSYEQYF
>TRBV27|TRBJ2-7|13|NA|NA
TGTGCCAGCAGACTAGCAGACCCCCCCGAGCAGTACTTC
CASRLADPPEQYF
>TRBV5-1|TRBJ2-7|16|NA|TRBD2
TGCGCCAGCAGCTTGGCCACTAGCGGGAGGGCCTACGAGCAGTACTTC
CASSLATSGRAYEQYF
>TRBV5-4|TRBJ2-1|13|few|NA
TGTGCCAGCAGCTTGGGAGACCGCAATGAGCAGTTCTTC
CASSLGDRNEQFF